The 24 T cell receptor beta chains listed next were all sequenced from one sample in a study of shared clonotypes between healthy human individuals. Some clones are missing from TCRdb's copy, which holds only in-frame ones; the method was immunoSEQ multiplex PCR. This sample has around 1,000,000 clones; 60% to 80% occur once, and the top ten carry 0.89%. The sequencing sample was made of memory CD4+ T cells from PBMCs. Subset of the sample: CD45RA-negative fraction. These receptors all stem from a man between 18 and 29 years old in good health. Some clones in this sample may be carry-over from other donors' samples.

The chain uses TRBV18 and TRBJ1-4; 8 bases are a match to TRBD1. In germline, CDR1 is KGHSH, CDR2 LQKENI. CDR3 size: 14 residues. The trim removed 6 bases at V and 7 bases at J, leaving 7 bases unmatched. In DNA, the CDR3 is TGTGCCAGCTCGCAACAGGGGGTGTTTGAAAAACTGTTTTTT. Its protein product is CASSQQGVFEKLFF. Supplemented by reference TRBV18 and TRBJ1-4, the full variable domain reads NAGVMQNPRHLVRRRGQEARLRCSPMKGHSHVYWYRQLPEEGLKFMVYLQKENIIDESGMPKERFSAEFPKEGPSILRIQQVVRGDSAAYFCASSQQGVFEKLFFGSGTQLSVL.

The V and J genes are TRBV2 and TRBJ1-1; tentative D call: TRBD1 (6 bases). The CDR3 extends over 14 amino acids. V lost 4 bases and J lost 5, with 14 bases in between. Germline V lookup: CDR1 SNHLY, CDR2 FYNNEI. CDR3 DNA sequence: TGTGCCAGCAGTGGGTTTGGGGGGCTTACTGAAGCTTTCTTT. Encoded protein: CASSGFGGLTEAFF.

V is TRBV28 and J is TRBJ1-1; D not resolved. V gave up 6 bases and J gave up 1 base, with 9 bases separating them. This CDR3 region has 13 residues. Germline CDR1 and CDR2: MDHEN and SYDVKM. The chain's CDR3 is CASSPHENTEAFF. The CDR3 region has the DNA TGTGCCAGCAGCCCACACGAGAACACTGAAGCTTTCTTT.

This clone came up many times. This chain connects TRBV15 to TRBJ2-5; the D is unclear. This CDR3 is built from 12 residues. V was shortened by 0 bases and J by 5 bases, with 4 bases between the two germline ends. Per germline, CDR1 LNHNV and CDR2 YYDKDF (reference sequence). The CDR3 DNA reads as TGTGCCACCAGCAGAGATTGGGAGACCCAGTACTTC. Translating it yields CATSRDWETQYF.

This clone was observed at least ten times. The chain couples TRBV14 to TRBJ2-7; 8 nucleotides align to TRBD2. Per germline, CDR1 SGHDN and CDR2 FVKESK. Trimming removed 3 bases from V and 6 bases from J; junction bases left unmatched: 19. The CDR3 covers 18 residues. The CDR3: CASSHRKKAGAPLGEQYF. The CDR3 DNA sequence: TGTGCCAGCAGCCACCGGAAAAAAGCGGGAGCCCCCCTGGGCGAGCAGTACTTC.

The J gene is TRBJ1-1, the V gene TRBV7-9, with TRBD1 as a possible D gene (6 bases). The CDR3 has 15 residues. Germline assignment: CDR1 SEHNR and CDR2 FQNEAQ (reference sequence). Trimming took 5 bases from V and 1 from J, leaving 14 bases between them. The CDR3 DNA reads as TGTGCCAGCAGCCCCAGGGGTCAGGCGAACACTGAAGCTTTCTTT. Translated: CASSPRGQANTEAFF.

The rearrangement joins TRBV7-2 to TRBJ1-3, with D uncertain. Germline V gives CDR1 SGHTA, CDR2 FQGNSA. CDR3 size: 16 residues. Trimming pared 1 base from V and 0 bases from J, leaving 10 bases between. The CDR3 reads CASSLGVAFSGNTIYF. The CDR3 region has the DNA TGTGCCAGCAGCTTAGGGGTCGCGTTCTCTGGAAACACCATATATTTT.

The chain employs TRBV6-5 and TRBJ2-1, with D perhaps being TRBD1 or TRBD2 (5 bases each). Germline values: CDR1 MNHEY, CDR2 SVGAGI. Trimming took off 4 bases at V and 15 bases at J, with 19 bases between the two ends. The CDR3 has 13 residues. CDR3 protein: CASSWYRGQVPFF. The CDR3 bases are TGTGCCAGCAGTTGGTACCGGGGCCAAGTCCCGTTCTTC.

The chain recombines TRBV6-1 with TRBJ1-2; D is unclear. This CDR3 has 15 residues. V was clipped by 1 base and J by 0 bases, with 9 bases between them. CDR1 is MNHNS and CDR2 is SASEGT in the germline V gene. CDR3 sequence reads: CASSEVLTANYGYTF. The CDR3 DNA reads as TGTGCCAGCAGTGAAGTACTTACAGCTAACTATGGCTACACCTTC.

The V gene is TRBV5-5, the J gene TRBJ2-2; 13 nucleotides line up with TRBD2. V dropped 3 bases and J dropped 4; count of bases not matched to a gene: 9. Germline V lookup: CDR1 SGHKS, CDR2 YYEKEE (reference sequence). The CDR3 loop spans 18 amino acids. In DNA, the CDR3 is TGTGCCAGCAGCTCGACTAGCGGGAGGCCGCGAGGCACCGGGGAGCTGTTTTTT. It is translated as CASSSTSGRPRGTGELFF. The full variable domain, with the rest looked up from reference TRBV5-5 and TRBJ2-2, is DAGVTQSPTHLIKTRGQQVTLRCSPISGHKSVSWYQQVLGQGPQFIFQYYEKEERGRGNFPDRFSARQFPNYSSELNVNALLLGDSALYLCASSSTSGRPRGTGELFFGEGSRLTVL.

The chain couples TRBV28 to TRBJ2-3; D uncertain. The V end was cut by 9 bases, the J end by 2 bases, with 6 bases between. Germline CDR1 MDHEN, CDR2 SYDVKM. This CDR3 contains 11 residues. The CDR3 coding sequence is TGTGCCAGTACAGTCACAGATACGCAGTATTTT. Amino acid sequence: CASTVTDTQYF.

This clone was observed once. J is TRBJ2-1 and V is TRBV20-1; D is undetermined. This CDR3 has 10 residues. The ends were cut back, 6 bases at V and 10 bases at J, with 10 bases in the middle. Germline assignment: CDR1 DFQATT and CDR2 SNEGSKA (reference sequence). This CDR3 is CSAAKGEQFF. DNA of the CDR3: TGCAGTGCCGCAAAAGGCGAGCAGTTCTTC.

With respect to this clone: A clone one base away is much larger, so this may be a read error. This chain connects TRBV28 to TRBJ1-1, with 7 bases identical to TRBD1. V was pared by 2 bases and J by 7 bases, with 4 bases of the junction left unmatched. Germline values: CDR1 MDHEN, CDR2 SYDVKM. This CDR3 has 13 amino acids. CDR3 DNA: TGTGCCAGCAGTTTACCCGGGACAGTTGAAGCTTTCTTT. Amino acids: CASSLPGTVEAFF.

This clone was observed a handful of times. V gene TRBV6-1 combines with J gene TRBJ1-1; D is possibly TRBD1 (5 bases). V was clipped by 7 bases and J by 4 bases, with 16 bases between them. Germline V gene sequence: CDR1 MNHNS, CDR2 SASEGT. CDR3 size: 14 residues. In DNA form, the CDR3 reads TGTGCCAGCACCTCCAGGGATTTGCGCACTGAAGCTTTCTTT. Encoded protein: CASTSRDLRTEAFF.

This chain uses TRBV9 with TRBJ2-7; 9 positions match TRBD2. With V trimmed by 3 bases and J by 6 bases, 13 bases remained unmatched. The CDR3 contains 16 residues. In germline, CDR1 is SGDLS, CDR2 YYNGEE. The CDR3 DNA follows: TGTGCCAGCAGCGCCCATTCAGGTCTAGCGGGAAGCGAGCAGTACTTC. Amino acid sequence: CASSAHSGLAGSEQYF.

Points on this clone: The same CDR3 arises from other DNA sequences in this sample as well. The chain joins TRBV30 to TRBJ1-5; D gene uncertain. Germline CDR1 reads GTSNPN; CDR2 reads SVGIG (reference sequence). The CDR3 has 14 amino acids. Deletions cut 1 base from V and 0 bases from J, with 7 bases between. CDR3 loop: CAWSGANSNQPQHF. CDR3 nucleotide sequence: TGTGCCTGGAGTGGGGCCAATAGCAATCAGCCCCAGCATTTT.

The CDR3 loop is CASSPFRGRGTGELFF. CDR3 nucleotides: TGTGCCAGCAGTCCGTTCAGGGGGCGGGGGACCGGGGAGCTGTTTTTT. The chain is built from TRBV28 and TRBJ2-2, with D perhaps TRBD1 (8 bases). In germline, CDR1 is MDHEN, CDR2 SYDVKM. This CDR3 spans 16 amino acids. The germline V and J ends were trimmed by 5 bases and 5 bases, with 18 bases remaining between them. The full variable domain, in which reference TRBV28 and TRBJ2-2 provide the parts outside the CDR3, is DVKVTQSSRYLVKRTGEKVFLECVQDMDHENMFWYRQDPGLGLRLIYFSYDVKMKEKGDIPEGYSVSREKKERFSLILESASTNQTSMYLCASSPFRGRGTGELFFGEGSRLTVL.

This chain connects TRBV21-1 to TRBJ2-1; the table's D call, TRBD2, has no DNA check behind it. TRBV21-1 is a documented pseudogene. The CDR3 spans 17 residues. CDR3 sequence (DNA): TGTGCCAGCGACCTTGGCTTGGACGGCGCGCGGGACAATGAGCAGTTCTTC. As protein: CASDLGLDGARDNEQFF.

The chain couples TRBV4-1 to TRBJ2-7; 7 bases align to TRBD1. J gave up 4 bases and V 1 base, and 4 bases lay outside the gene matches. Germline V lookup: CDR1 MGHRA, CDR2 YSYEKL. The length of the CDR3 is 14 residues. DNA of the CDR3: TGCGCCAGCAGCCAAGGACAGGGAAATTACGAGCAGTACTTC. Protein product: CASSQGQGNYEQYF.

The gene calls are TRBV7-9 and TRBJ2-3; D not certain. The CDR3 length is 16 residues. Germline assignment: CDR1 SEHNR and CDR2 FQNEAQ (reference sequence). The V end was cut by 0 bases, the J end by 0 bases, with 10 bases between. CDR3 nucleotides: TGTGCCAGCAGCTTAGCGCGGCTAGAGAGCACAGATACGCAGTATTTT. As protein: CASSLARLESTDTQYF.

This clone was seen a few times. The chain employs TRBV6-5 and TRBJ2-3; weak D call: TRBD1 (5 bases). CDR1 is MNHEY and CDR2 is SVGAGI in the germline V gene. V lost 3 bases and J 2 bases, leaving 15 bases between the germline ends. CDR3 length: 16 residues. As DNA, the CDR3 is TGTGCCAGCAGTTATAGTTTAGGGGCCTCCACAGATACGCAGTATTTT. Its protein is CASSYSLGASTDTQYF.

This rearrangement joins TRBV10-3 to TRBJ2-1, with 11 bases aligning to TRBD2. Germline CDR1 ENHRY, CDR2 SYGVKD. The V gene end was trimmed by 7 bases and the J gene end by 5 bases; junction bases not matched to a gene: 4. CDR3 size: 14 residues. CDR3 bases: TGTGCCATCATGGAGGGACTAGCGGACAATGAGCAGTTCTTC. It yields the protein CAIMEGLADNEQFF.

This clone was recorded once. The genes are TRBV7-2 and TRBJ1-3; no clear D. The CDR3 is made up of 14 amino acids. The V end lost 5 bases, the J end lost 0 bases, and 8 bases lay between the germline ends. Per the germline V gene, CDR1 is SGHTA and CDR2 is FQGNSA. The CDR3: CASSPRASGNTIYF. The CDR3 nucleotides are TGTGCCAGCAGCCCGAGGGCCTCTGGAAACACCATATATTTT.

DNA of the CDR3: TGTGCCAGCAGCGGCCGGGACGGAGGAAACACCATATATTTT. Translation: CASSGRDGGNTIYF. This chain links TRBV6-5 with TRBJ1-3; D possibly corresponds to TRBD1 (5 bases). Germline CDR1 and CDR2: MNHEY and SVGAGI. Between the trimmed V and J ends, which lost 6 bases and 4 bases, there was a span of 13 bases. The CDR3 is 14 residues long.